Presented here are 28 T cell receptor beta chains from one specimen sequenced in a study of blood T cells in healthy people across ages (dated by TCRdb to between 2014 and 2017). The library came from 5' RACE. Sequencing took place on an Illumina HiSeq 2500. A second PCR of about 7 to 12 cycles was run with a J-beta primer mix and a sample-barcoded 5' primer. Using fastp at Q25 and MiXCR, TCRdb reprocessed the public reads and kept productive beta chains. Each CDR3 protein appears once, grouped with its most common genes and DNA. Within this sample are about 1,400,000 distinct CDR3 sequences, with approximately 63% of them counted one time only. The biggest ten clones account for 6.5% to 8% of the sample. Source material: blood. The origin of the receptors is a man aged 18 to 30 in good health.

The chain couples TRBV11-3 to TRBJ2-4, with 9 positions matching TRBD1. J was trimmed by 13 bases and V by 4 bases; bases with no gene match: 8. CDR3 length: 13 residues. Germline CDR1 SGHNT, CDR2 YENEEA. The CDR3 DNA sequence: TGTGCCAGCAGCTCCAGGGACAGGGCTGAGCAGTACTTC. This encodes CASSSRDRAEQYF.

The chain carries TRBV6-5 and TRBJ2-5; D unresolved. Trimming cost V 5 bases and J 0 bases, with 16 bases left between them. This CDR3 has 16 residues. CDR1 and CDR2 from the germline V gene are MNHEY and SVGAGI. CDR3 in amino acids: CASSPGRSKDQETQYF. The CDR3, as DNA: TGTGCCAGCAGTCCTGGACGTTCGAAGGACCAAGAGACCCAGTACTTC.

The rearrangement joins TRBV29-1 to TRBJ1-1; D may be TRBD1 (6 bases). The CDR3 spans 13 residues. V lost 4 bases and J 4 bases, leaving 13 bases between the germline ends. Looked up from germline, CDR1 is SQVTM and CDR2 is ANQGSEA. The CDR3 reads CSVAHKGVTEAFF. Here the CDR3 DNA reads TGCAGCGTTGCTCACAAGGGGGTCACTGAAGCTTTCTTT.

The chain carries TRBV4-1 and TRBJ2-3, with D tentatively TRBD2 (6 bases). The CDR3 spans 17 residues. V lost 0 bases, J lost 4 bases, and 17 bases lay in between. CDR1 and CDR2 from the germline V gene are MGHRA and YSYEKL. The CDR3 DNA follows: TGCGCCAGCAGCCAAGATAGGGGCGGGACTTTTGCAGATACGCAGTATTTT. This translates into CASSQDRGGTFADTQYF.

The chain employs TRBV6-2 or TRBV6-3 and TRBJ2-5; a weak D match, TRBD2 (5 bases). The DNA end favors TRBJ2-1, so the J call may be wrong. The CDR3 loop spans 13 amino acids. Looked up from germline, CDR1 is MNHEY and CDR2 is SVGEGT. The CDR3 nucleotides read TGTGCCAGCAATAACGGGGATCAAGAGACCCAGTTCTTC. Residues: CASNNGDQETQFF.

The V and J genes are TRBV10-3 and TRBJ1-6; the match to TRBD1 covers 7 bases. Germline V gene data show CDR1 as ENHRY and CDR2 as SYGVKD. V shed 4 bases, J shed 5 bases, and the junction held 11 bases outside the gene matches. CDR3 length: 17 amino acids. The CDR3 DNA reads TGTGCCATCAGTGGGACTGCGACAGGGCCCAATAATTCACCCCTCCACTTT. Translated, it gives CAISGTATGPNNSPLHF.

V and J are TRBV25-1 and TRBJ2-1, with D maybe TRBD1 (5 bases). CDR1 is MGHDK, CDR2 SYGVNS, per germline. This CDR3 contains 14 residues. Trimming removed 5 bases from V and 3 bases from J, with 11 bases in between. The CDR3 nucleotides read TGTGCCAGCAGTACGAGACAGTACTACAATGAGCAGTTCTTC. Its translation: CASSTRQYYNEQFF.

This clonotype was observed a few times. CDR3 in amino acids: CASSPEYLGANVLTF. Written as DNA, the CDR3 is TGCGCCAGCAGCCCTGAGTACCTTGGGGCCAACGTCCTGACTTTC. V gene TRBV5-1 combines with J gene TRBJ2-6; D remains ambiguous. The CDR3 totals 15 residues. V was trimmed by 4 bases and J by 3 bases, leaving 11 bases between them. The germline gives CDR1 SGHRS, CDR2 YFSETQ.

The rearrangement joins TRBV6-2 or TRBV6-3 to TRBJ2-5, with 10 nucleotides matching TRBD1. Germline V gene data show CDR1 as MNHEY and CDR2 as SVGEGT. The CDR3 is 15 residues long. V lost 5 bases, J lost 3 bases, and 6 bases stayed unmatched. The CDR3: CASSVGTGAKETQYF. CDR3 in DNA: TGTGCCAGCAGTGTCGGGACAGGGGCGAAAGAGACCCAGTACTTC.

This clonotype was seen repeatedly, ten times or more. V and J are TRBV21-1 and TRBJ2-7; the table's D call of TRBD1 was not tested on the DNA. TRBV21-1 is labeled a pseudogene. The CDR3 length is 16 residues. Here the CDR3 reads CASSKLSRDLGYEQYF. CDR3 coding DNA: TGTGCCAGCAGCAAATTGTCCAGGGACCTTGGCTACGAGCAGTACTTC.

This rearrangement joins TRBV4-1 to TRBJ2-3; TRBD2 matches 7 bases. Trimming at V came to 3 bases and at J to 0 bases, leaving 6 bases not matched to a gene. The CDR3 is 16 amino acids. Germline CDR1 MGHRA, CDR2 YSYEKL. The CDR3, as DNA: TGCGCCAGCAGCCATTCTTGGGGGGGTAGCACAGATACGCAGTATTTT. As protein: CASSHSWGGSTDTQYF.

The chain recombines TRBV28 with TRBJ2-2; TRBD1 agrees at 12 bases. Looked up from germline, CDR1 is MDHEN and CDR2 is SYDVKM. This CDR3 comprises 18 residues. V was clipped by 5 bases and J by 5 bases; unmatched bases: 12. CDR3 in amino acids: CASSELRDRGQTTGELFF. The CDR3 nucleotides read TGTGCCAGCAGTGAACTCCGGGACAGGGGGCAAACGACCGGGGAGCTGTTTTTT.

The rearrangement links TRBV4-1 to TRBJ2-5; tentatively, D is TRBD1 or TRBD2 (5 bases each). This CDR3 is 15 amino acids long. Trimming took 0 bases from V and 5 from J, leaving 13 bases between them. In germline, CDR1 is MGHRA, CDR2 YSYEKL. The CDR3 region is CASSQDRGRVETQYF. In DNA form, the CDR3 reads TGCGCCAGCAGCCAAGATCGGGGCAGGGTTGAGACCCAGTACTTC.

V gene TRBV6-1 combines with J gene TRBJ1-5; 7 positions agree with TRBD1. V shed 8 bases, J shed 4 bases, and the junction held 5 bases outside the gene matches. This CDR3 contains 13 residues. Germline-derived CDR1 and CDR2 are MNHNS and SASEGT. The CDR3 DNA is TGTGCCAGCCGGGACAGCGATAATCAGCCCCAGCATTTT. Residues: CASRDSDNQPQHF.

This clonotype was detected only a few times. The gene calls are TRBV6-2 or TRBV6-3 and TRBJ2-5; 7 nucleotides match TRBD1. The J call may be in error: the DNA end matches TRBJ2-7 better. In germline, CDR1 is MNHEY, CDR2 SVGEGT. CDR3 length: 16 amino acids. The CDR3 is CGVRSDRQGQLYEQYF. The CDR3 DNA is TGTGGCGTACGGTCTGACAGGCAGGGACAGCTCTACGAGCAGTACTTC.

The chain has TRBV12-3 or TRBV12-4 and TRBJ2-3, with D hard to call. Trimming removed 6 bases at V and 2 bases at J, with 6 bases between. The CDR3 is made up of 12 amino acids. The CDR3 DNA reads as TGTGCCAGCAGATACATCACAGATACGCAGTATTTT. Its translation is CASRYITDTQYF.

The chain uses TRBV20-1 and TRBJ2-3; D perhaps matches TRBD2 (6 bases). The CDR3 loop spans 16 amino acids. V lost 3 bases, J lost 0 bases, and 16 bases lay in between. Germline V gene data show CDR1 as DFQATT and CDR2 as SNEGSKA (reference sequence). The CDR3 loop is CSASKSAGTSTDTQYF. The CDR3 DNA sequence: TGCAGTGCTAGTAAGTCTGCAGGGACTAGCACAGATACGCAGTATTTT.

The gene calls are TRBV12-3 or TRBV12-4 and TRBJ2-3; tentatively, D is TRBD2 (7 bases). V lost 3 bases and J 5 bases, leaving 12 bases between the germline ends. This CDR3 is 14 amino acids long. CDR3 in amino acids: CASSFAGAGDTQYF. The CDR3 DNA follows: TGTGCCAGCAGTTTCGCGGGGGCGGGAGATACGCAGTATTTT.

This clonotype was counted many times. The chain's CDR3 is CSAREGSDYEQYF. In DNA, the CDR3 is TGCAGTGCTAGAGAGGGGAGCGACTACGAGCAGTACTTC. The chain employs TRBV20-1 and TRBJ2-7; possible D gene TRBD2, 5 bases. Germline CDR1 reads DFQATT; CDR2 reads SNEGSKA (reference sequence). The V end was cut by 0 bases, the J end by 3 bases, with 9 bases between. The CDR3 contains 13 residues.

This clonotype was counted a few times. This chain joins TRBV10-3 and TRBJ2-2; the D is unclear. This CDR3 is built from 14 residues. V was clipped by 2 bases and J by 4 bases, with 8 bases between them. The V gene's germline CDR1 is ENHRY and CDR2 SYGVKD. CDR3 sequence reads: CAISEVLGTGELFF. CDR3 sequence (DNA): TGTGCCATCAGTGAGGTGTTAGGCACCGGGGAGCTGTTTTTT.

This clonotype has just a few counts. The chain joins TRBV29-1 to TRBJ1-2, with D hard to call. V lost 5 bases to trimming and J lost 7 bases, with 2 bases between them. The CDR3 loop spans 8 amino acids. Germline V gene lookup returns CDR1 SQVTM and CDR2 ANQGSEA. The CDR3 here is CSVSGYTF. The CDR3 DNA is TGCAGCGTTTCTGGCTACACCTTC.

V and J are TRBV7-2 and TRBJ2-3, with 10 nucleotides matching TRBD2. Per the germline V gene, CDR1 is SGHTA and CDR2 is FQGNSA. V dropped 0 bases and J dropped 6; count of bases not matched to a gene: 0. The CDR3 is made up of 14 amino acids. CDR3 residues: CASSLASGRDTQYF. CDR3 in DNA: TGTGCCAGCAGCTTAGCTAGCGGGAGGGATACGCAGTATTTT.

V gene TRBV20-1 combines with J gene TRBJ2-1; D may be TRBD1 or TRBD2 (5 bases each). This CDR3 has 16 residues. Germline V CDR1 and CDR2: DFQATT, SNEGSKA (reference sequence). V was cut by 3 bases and J by 0 bases, with 15 bases left in between. CDR3 sequence reads: CSASGTAGRSYNEQFF. DNA of the CDR3: TGCAGTGCTAGTGGGACGGCGGGCCGCTCCTACAATGAGCAGTTCTTC.

This clonotype has ten or more counts. This chain joins TRBV9 and TRBJ2-7; 10 bases map to TRBD1. Germline V gene sequence: CDR1 SGDLS, CDR2 YYNGEE. The trim removed 2 bases at V and 5 bases at J, leaving 7 bases unmatched. The CDR3 is 15 amino acids. This chain's CDR3 is CASSVTGTGDNEQYF. The CDR3 bases are TGTGCCAGCAGCGTGACCGGGACAGGGGATAACGAGCAGTACTTC.

The chain recombines TRBV29-1 with TRBJ2-2; D not resolved. V was trimmed by 4 bases and J by 7 bases, leaving 10 bases between them. The CDR3 runs to 12 residues. The germline V gene encodes CDR1 SQVTM and CDR2 ANQGSEA. This chain's CDR3 is CSVGGDGGELFF. CDR3 bases: TGCAGCGTTGGTGGAGATGGCGGGGAGCTGTTTTTT.

This clonotype was picked up a small number of times. The chain has TRBV9 and TRBJ1-2, with D unclear. Trimming left V 1 base short and J 8 bases short, with 15 bases between. The CDR3 is made up of 14 amino acids. The germline CDR1 and CDR2 sequences are SGDLS and YYNGEE. The CDR3 DNA is TGTGCCAGCAGCGTACCCTCCAGCTTTGACGGCTACACCTTC. Protein sequence: CASSVPSSFDGYTF. The variable domain in full, with the rest retrieved from reference TRBV9 and TRBJ1-2, is DSGVTQTPKHLITATGQRVTLRCSPRSGDLSVYWYQQSLDQGLQFLIQYYNGEERAKGNILERFSAQQFPDLHSELNLSSLELGDSALYFCASSVPSSFDGYTFGSGTRLTVV.

This clonotype occurred once. The rearrangement links TRBV12-5 to TRBJ2-5; TRBD2 matches at 7 bases. Germline trimming cut 1 base from V and 2 bases from J; bases unmatched to any gene: 10. The germline gives CDR1 LGHNT, CDR2 FRNRAP. CDR3 length: 17 residues. CDR3 loop: CASGLGVGSSGQETQYF. CDR3 nucleotide sequence: TGTGCTAGTGGTTTGGGCGTGGGGTCTAGCGGACAAGAGACCCAGTACTTC.

This chain connects TRBV3-1 to TRBJ2-3; TRBD1 might be the D (6 bases). The CDR3 is 17 amino acids. The V end lost 0 bases, the J end lost 3 bases, and 16 bases lay between the germline ends. Germline V lookup: CDR1 LGHDT, CDR2 YNNKEL (reference sequence). The CDR3 DNA is TGTGCCAGCAGCCAAGATCCCCCAGGGGCACCTACAGATACGCAGTATTTT. Translated, it gives CASSQDPPGAPTDTQYF.